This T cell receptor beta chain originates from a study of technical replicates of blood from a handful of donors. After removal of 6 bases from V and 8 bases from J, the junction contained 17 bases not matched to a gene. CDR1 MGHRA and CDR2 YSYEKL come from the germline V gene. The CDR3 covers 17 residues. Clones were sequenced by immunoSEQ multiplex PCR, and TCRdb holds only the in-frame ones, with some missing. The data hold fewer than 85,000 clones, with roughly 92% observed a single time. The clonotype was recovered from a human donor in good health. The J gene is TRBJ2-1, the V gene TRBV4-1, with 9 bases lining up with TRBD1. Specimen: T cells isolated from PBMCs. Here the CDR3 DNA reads TGCGCCAGCAGGACCGTAGACCGGGACAGGGAGAGGGATGAGCAGTTCTTC. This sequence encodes CASRTVDRDRERDEQFF.